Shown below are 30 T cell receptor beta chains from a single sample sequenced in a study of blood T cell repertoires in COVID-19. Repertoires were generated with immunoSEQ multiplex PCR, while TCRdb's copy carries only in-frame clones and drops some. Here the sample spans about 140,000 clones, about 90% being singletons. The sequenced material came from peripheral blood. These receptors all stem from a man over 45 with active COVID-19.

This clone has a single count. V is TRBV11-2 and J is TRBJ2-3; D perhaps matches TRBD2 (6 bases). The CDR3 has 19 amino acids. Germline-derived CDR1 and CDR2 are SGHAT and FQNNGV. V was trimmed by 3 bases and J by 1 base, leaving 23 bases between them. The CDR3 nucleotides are TGTGCCAGCAGCTTGACACCTCTCGCGGGGCGGGGAGGCACAGATACGCAGTATTTT. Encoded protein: CASSLTPLAGRGGTDTQYF.

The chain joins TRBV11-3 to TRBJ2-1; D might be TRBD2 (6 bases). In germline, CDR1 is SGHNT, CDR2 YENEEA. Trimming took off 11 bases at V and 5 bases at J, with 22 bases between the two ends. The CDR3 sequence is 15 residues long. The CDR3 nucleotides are TGTGCCGCGGGGAGAAAGGACCAAACCCACAATGAGCAGTTCTTC. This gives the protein CAAGRKDQTHNEQFF.

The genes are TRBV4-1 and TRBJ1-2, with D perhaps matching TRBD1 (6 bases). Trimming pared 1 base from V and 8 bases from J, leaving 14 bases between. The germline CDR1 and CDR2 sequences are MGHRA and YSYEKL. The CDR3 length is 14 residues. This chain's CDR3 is CASSQVLGGGGYTF. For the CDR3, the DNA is TGCGCCAGCAGCCAAGTATTAGGGGGGGGCGGCTACACCTTC.

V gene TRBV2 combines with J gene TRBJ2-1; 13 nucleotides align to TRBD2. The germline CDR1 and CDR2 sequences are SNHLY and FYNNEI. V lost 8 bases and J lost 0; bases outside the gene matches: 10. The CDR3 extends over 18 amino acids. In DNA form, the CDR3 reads TGTGCCAGCCCTTCCGGGACTAGCGGGGCAAGCTCCTACAATGAGCAGTTCTTC. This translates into CASPSGTSGASSYNEQFF.

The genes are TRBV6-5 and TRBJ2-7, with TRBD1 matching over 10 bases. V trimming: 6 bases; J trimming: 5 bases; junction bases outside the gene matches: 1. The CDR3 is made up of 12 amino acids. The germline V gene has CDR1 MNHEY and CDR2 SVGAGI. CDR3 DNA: TGTGCCAGCAGGACAGGGGGCGACGAGCAGTACTTC. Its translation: CASRTGGDEQYF.

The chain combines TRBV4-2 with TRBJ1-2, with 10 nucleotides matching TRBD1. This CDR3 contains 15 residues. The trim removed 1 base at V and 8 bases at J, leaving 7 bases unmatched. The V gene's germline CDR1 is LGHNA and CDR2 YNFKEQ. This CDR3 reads CASSQGDRGRRGYTF. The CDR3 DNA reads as TGTGCCAGCAGCCAAGGTGACAGGGGGCGGAGGGGCTACACCTTC.

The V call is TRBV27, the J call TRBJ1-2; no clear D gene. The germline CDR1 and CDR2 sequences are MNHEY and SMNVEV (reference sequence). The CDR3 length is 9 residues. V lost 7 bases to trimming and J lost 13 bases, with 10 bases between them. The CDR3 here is CASIRYSTF. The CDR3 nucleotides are TGTGCCAGCATCCGTTACAGCACCTTC.

In nucleotides, the CDR3 is TGTGCCAGCACCCTTCGGGAGGTGGAGACCCAGTACTTC. This encodes CASTLREVETQYF. This chain uses TRBV7-2 with TRBJ2-5, with TRBD2 matching 7 bases. V lost 7 bases to trimming and J lost 5 bases; unmatched junction nucleotides: 7. This CDR3 spans 13 amino acids. The germline gives CDR1 SGHTA, CDR2 FQGNSA.

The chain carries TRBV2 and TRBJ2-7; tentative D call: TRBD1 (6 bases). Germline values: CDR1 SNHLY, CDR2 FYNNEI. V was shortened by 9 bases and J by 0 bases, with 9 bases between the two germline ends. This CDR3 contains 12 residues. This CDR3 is CARGAGSYEQYF. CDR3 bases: TGTGCCAGGGGGGCGGGCTCCTACGAGCAGTACTTC.

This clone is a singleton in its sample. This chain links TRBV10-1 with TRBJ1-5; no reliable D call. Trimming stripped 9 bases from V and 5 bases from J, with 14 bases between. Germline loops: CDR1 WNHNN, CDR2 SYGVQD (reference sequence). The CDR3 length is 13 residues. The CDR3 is CASTYPSDQPQHF. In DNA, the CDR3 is TGCGCCAGTACGTATCCCAGCGATCAGCCCCAGCATTTT.

DNA of the CDR3: TGTGCCAGTAGTATAAGCCGAGATCAGCCCCAGCATTTT. This sequence encodes CASSISRDQPQHF. The chain carries TRBV19 and TRBJ1-5; D is unresolved. V shed 2 bases and J shed 5 bases, with 7 bases lying between them. Looked up from germline, CDR1 is LNHDA and CDR2 is SQIVND (reference sequence). The CDR3 covers 13 residues.

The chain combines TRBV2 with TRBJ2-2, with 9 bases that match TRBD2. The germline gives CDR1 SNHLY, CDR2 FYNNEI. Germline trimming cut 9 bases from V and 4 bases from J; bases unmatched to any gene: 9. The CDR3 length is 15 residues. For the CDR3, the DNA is TGTGCCAGTCTCCCCCAGCGGGGGGCCACCGGGGAGCTGTTTTTT. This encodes CASLPQRGATGELFF.

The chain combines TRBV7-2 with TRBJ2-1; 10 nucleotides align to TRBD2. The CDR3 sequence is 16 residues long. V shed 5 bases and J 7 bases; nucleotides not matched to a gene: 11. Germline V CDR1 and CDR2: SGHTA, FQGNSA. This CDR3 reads CASSPQRGGGLNEQFF. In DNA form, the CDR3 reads TGTGCCAGCAGCCCCCAGCGGGGGGGAGGGCTGAATGAGCAGTTCTTC. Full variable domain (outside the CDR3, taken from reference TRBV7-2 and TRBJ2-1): GAGVSQSPSNKVTEKGKDVELRCDPISGHTALYWYRQSLGQGLEFLIYFQGNSAPDKSGLPSDRFSAERTGGSVSTLTIQRTQQEDSAVYLCASSPQRGGGLNEQFFGPGTRLTVL.

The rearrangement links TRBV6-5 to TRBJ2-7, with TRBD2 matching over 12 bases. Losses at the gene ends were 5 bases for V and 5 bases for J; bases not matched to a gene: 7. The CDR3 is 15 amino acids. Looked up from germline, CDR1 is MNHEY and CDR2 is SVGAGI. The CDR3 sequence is CASSKLAGGGNEQYF. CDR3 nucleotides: TGTGCCAGCAGTAAACTAGCGGGGGGCGGGAACGAGCAGTACTTC.

CDR3 sequence (DNA): TGTGCCAGCAGGAGAGCGGGGGCGGAGACCCAGTACTTC. Translating gives CASRRAGAETQYF. The J gene is TRBJ2-5, the V gene TRBV11-2; the match to TRBD2 covers 8 bases. Germline lookup yields CDR1 SGHAT and CDR2 FQNNGV. V lost 6 bases, J lost 5 bases, and 5 bases stayed unmatched. CDR3 length: 13 residues.

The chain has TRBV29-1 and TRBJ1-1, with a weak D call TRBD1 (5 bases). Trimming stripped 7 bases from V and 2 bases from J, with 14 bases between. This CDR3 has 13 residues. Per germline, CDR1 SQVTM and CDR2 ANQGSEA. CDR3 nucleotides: TGCAGCGGGTCGGGACTAACCAACACTGAAGCTTTCTTT. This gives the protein CSGSGLTNTEAFF.

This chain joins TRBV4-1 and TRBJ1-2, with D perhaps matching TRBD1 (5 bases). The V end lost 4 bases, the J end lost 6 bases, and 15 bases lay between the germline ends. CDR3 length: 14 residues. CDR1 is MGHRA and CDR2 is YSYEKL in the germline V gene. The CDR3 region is CASSRPPGNDGYTF. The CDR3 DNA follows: TGCGCCAGCAGCCGCCCCCCAGGGAACGATGGCTACACCTTC.

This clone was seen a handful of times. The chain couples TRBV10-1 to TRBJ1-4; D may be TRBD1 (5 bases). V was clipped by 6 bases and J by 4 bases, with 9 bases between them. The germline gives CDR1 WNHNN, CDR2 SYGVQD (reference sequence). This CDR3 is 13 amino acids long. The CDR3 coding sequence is TGCGCCAGCAGGCAGGGTCTTAATGAAAAACTGTTTTTT. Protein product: CASRQGLNEKLFF.

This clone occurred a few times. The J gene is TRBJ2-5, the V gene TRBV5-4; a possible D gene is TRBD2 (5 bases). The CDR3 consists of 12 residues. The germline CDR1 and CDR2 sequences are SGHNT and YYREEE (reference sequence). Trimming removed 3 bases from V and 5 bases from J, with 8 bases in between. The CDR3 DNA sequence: TGTGCCAGCAGCTGGCCGGGGGAGACCCAGTACTTC. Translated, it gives CASSWPGETQYF.

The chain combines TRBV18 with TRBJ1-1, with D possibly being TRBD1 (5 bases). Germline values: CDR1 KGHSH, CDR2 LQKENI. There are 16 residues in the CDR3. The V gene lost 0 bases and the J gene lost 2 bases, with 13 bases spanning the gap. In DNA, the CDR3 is TGTGCCAGCTCACCACCCCTAGGACACTTTAACACTGAAGCTTTCTTT. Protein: CASSPPLGHFNTEAFF.

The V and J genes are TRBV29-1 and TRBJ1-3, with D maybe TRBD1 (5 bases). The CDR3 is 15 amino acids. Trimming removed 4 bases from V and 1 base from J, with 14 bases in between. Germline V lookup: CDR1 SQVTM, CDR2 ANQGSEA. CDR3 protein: CSVVAGHRSGNTIYF. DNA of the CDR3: TGCAGCGTTGTTGCGGGGCATAGATCTGGAAACACCATATATTTT.

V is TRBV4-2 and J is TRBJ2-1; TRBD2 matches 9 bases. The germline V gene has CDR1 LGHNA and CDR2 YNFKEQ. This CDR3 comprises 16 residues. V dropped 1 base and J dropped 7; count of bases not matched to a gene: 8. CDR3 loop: CASSQGGGGALNEQFF. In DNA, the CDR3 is TGTGCCAGCAGCCAAGGGGGCGGGGGGGCCTTAAATGAGCAGTTCTTC.

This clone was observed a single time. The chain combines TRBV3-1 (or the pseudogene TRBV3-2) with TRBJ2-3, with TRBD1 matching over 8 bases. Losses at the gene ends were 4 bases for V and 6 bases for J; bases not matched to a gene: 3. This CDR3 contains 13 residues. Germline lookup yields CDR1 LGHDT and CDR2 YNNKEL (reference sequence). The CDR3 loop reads CASSLQGADTQYF. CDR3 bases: TGTGCCAGCAGCCTCCAGGGGGCCGATACGCAGTATTTT.

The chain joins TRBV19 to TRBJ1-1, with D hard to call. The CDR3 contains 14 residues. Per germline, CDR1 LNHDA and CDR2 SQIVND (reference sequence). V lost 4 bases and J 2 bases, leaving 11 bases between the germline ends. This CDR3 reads CASSTQVTNTEAFF. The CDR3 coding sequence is TGTGCCAGTAGTACCCAGGTGACCAACACTGAAGCTTTCTTT.

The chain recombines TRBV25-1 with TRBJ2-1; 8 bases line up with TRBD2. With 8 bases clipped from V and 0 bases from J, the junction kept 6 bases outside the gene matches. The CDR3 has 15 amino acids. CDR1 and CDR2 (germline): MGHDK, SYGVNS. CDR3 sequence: CASALAGSSYNEQFF. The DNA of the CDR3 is TGTGCCAGCGCTTTAGCGGGGAGCTCCTACAATGAGCAGTTCTTC. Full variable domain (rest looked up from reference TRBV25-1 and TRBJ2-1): EADIYQTPRYLVIGTGKKITLECSQTMGHDKMYWYQQDPGMELHLIHYSYGVNSTEKGDLSSESTVSRIRTEHFPLTLESARPSHTSQYLCASALAGSSYNEQFFGPGTRLTVL.

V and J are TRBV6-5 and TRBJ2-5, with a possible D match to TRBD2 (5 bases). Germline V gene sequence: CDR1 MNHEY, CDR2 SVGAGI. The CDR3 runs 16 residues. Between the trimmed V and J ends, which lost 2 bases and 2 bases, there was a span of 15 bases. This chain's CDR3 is CASSYARGLGQETQYF. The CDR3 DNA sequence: TGTGCCAGCAGTTACGCCCGAGGGCTGGGACAAGAGACCCAGTACTTC.

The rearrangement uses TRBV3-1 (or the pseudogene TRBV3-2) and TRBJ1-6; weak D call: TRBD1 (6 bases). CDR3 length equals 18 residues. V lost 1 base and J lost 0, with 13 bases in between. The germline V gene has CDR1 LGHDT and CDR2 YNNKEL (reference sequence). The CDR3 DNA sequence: TGTGCCAGCAGCCAAGCCGGGACACAAAGCTCCTATAATTCACCCCTCCACTTT. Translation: CASSQAGTQSSYNSPLHF.

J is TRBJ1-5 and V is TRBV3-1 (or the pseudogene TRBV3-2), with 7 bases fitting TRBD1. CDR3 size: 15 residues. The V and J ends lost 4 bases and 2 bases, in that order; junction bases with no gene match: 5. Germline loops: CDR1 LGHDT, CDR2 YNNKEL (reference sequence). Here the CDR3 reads CASSPRGLGNQPQHF. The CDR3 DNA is TGTGCCAGCAGCCCTAGGGGGCTCGGCAATCAGCCCCAGCATTTT.

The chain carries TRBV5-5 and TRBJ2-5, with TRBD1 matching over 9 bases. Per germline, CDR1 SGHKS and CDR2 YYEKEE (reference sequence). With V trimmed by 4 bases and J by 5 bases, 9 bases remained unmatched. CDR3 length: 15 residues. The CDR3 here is CASSHTTGGRETQYF. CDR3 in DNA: TGTGCCAGCAGCCATACTACAGGGGGCAGGGAGACCCAGTACTTC. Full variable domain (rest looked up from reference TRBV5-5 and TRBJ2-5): DAGVTQSPTHLIKTRGQQVTLRCSPISGHKSVSWYQQVLGQGPQFIFQYYEKEERGRGNFPDRFSARQFPNYSSELNVNALLLGDSALYLCASSHTTGGRETQYFGPGTRLLVL.

This chain's CDR3 is CASSPDRGRVTQYF. The CDR3 DNA follows: TGTGCCAGCAGTCCCGACAGGGGACGAGTGACCCAGTACTTC. The chain joins TRBV27 to TRBJ2-5; 8 bases are shared with TRBD1. CDR3 length: 14 amino acids. Germline V gene sequence: CDR1 MNHEY, CDR2 SMNVEV (reference sequence). The trim removed 5 bases at V and 7 bases at J, leaving 9 bases unmatched.